This TCR beta chain was found in a study of shared clonotypes between healthy human individuals. At the level of the study: Participating donors consisted of two women and a few men aged 18 to 49. There were three CD4 naive, three CD4 memory, two CD8 naive and one CD8 memory plates per donor.

As to this clone: Its antigen is unknown.

An approximately 210 ng quantity of DNA, 25,000 to 35,000 T cell genomes, went into the sorted-subset replicate PCRs. TCRdb's copy holds only in-frame clones and misses some; the assay was immunoSEQ multiplex PCR. The sample consists of more than 900,000 clones, around 78% of them appearing once. This CDR3 has 14 residues. In germline, CDR1 is MNHNY, CDR2 SVGAGI (reference sequence). V was clipped by 2 bases and J by 3 bases, with 8 bases between them. General observations from the study: Sharing across four donors was highest in naive CD4 (around 5%) and lowest in memory CD8 (roughly 0.4%).

Sequenced material: memory CD4+ T cells from PBMCs. As to subset: CD45RA-negative fraction. This sequence originates from a man younger than 35 in good health. Some clones in this sample may be carry-over from other donors' samples. The gene calls are TRBV6-6 and TRBJ2-1; weak D call: TRBD1 (6 bases). The CDR3 protein is CASSYLGGYNEQFF. In DNA, the CDR3 is TGTGCCAGCAGTTACCTAGGGGGCTACAATGAGCAGTTCTTC.